Below are 22 T cell receptor beta chains sequenced from a single sample in a study of shared clonotypes between healthy human individuals (dated by TCRdb to the early 2020s). Receptors were amplified or captured by the immunoSEQ multiplex PCR assay. Sourced from immuneACCESS, this table was stored by TCRdb with only in-frame sequences that have V and J called. A share of the clones is absent; for the studies checked, an unresolved V gene accounts for under half, and the remainder has no known explanation. The sample table contains under 750,000 clones; only one count was recorded for around 70% of them. Over 1.5% of the sample belongs to the ten largest clones. Material: memory CD4+ T cells sorted from blood. Interpreted using the paper, the cell subset or site label stands for: CD45RA-negative fraction. These receptors all stem from a woman aged 25 to 39 in good health.

The V and J genes are TRBV2 and TRBJ2-7, with 7 nucleotides matching TRBD1. The CDR3 spans 14 residues. Germline CDR1 SNHLY, CDR2 FYNNEI. With V trimmed by 7 bases and J by 0 bases, 6 bases remained unmatched. In DNA, the CDR3 is TGTGCCAGCACCCAGGACAGGAGCTCCTACGAGCAGTACTTC. This gives the protein CASTQDRSSYEQYF.

The chain is built from TRBV7-9 and TRBJ1-1, with D perhaps TRBD1 (6 bases). V was cut by 6 bases and J by 11 bases, with 22 bases left in between. The CDR3 covers 14 residues. The germline CDR1 and CDR2 sequences are SEHNR and FQNEAQ (reference sequence). The CDR3 DNA follows: TGTGCCAGCAGTCCAGGGGTAGGTTTCGGCGAGGCTTTCTTT. This encodes CASSPGVGFGEAFF.

In regard to this clone: Other DNA sequences in the sample encode the same CDR3. The V call is TRBV25-1, the J call TRBJ2-5; D gene unclear. CDR3 length: 13 residues. Trimming left V 4 bases short and J 0 bases short, with 6 bases between. Per the germline V gene, CDR1 is MGHDK and CDR2 is SYGVNS. Here the CDR3 reads CASSAPNQETQYF. In DNA form, the CDR3 reads TGTGCCAGCAGTGCGCCGAACCAAGAGACCCAGTACTTC.

In DNA form, the CDR3 reads TGTGCCAGCAGCTTACGGCTAGCGGGAGGGTCGGCCAAAAACATTCAGTACTTC. This gives the protein CASSLRLAGGSAKNIQYF. The rearrangement joins TRBV11-2 to TRBJ2-4; 12 nucleotides line up with TRBD2. Germline trimming cut 2 bases from V and 1 base from J; bases unmatched to any gene: 6. Looked up from germline, CDR1 is SGHAT and CDR2 is FQNNGV. The CDR3 sequence is 18 residues long.

Concerning this clone: Other nucleotide sequences from this sample produce the same CDR3. The chain employs TRBV19 and TRBJ2-1; D unresolved. The CDR3 covers 15 residues. Per the germline V gene, CDR1 is LNHDA and CDR2 is SQIVND (reference sequence). The V gene lost 1 base and the J gene lost 4 bases, with 11 bases spanning the gap. CDR3 loop: CASSIGGTLYNEQFF. The CDR3 DNA is TGTGCCAGTAGTATAGGAGGCACCTTGTACAATGAGCAGTTCTTC.

The chain recombines TRBV19 with TRBJ2-6, with unresolved D. Trimming took 6 bases from V and 0 from J, leaving 9 bases between them. The CDR3 is 15 residues long. Germline CDR1 LNHDA, CDR2 SQIVND (reference sequence). CDR3 in DNA: TGTGCCAGTAGCAGAGTTAGCTCTGGGGCCAACGTCCTGACTTTC. It is translated as CASSRVSSGANVLTF.

This clone showed up just a few times. The gene calls are TRBV6-1 and TRBJ2-1; 13 bases line up with TRBD2. CDR3 size: 15 residues. Trimming cost V 6 bases and J 6 bases; bases outside gene matches: 5. Germline values: CDR1 MNHNS, CDR2 SASEGT. CDR3 DNA sequence: TGTGCCAGCAGGGCCGGGACTAGCGGGATCAATGAGCAGTTCTTC. Translated, it gives CASRAGTSGINEQFF.

The gene calls are TRBV10-2 and TRBJ2-1; D might be TRBD2 (6 bases). Germline values: CDR1 WSHSY, CDR2 SAAADI. V was trimmed by 7 bases and J by 0 bases, leaving 13 bases between them. The CDR3 contains 15 residues. CDR3 sequence: CASTRDWSSYNEQFF. For the CDR3, the DNA is TGCGCCAGCACCCGGGACTGGAGCTCCTACAATGAGCAGTTCTTC.

The V call is TRBV28, the J call TRBJ1-2; D unclear. The CDR3 has 12 amino acids. V lost 2 bases and J lost 7, with 8 bases in between. Looked up from germline, CDR1 is MDHEN and CDR2 is SYDVKM. In DNA, the CDR3 is TGTGCCAGCAGTTTAAGGCGAGTTGGCTACACCTTC. This sequence encodes CASSLRRVGYTF.

The chain combines TRBV29-1 with TRBJ2-5; D is possibly TRBD2 (6 bases). Trimming stripped 2 bases from V and 5 bases from J, with 12 bases between. Germline loops: CDR1 SQVTM, CDR2 ANQGSEA. This CDR3 region has 13 residues. CDR3 loop: CSVELLASETQYF. The DNA for the CDR3 is TGCAGCGTTGAATTACTAGCTTCGGAGACCCAGTACTTC.

The V call is TRBV28, the J call TRBJ2-5, with TRBD2 matching 7 bases. The germline gives CDR1 MDHEN, CDR2 SYDVKM. Unmatched junction bases numbered 7, after V lost 5 bases and J lost 4 bases. This CDR3 spans 14 amino acids. The CDR3 region is CASSLGLEIETQYF. CDR3 DNA: TGTGCCAGCAGTCTCGGACTAGAAATAGAGACCCAGTACTTC.

Turning to this clone: This specimen includes other DNA sequences encoding the same CDR3. The chain has TRBV4-2 and TRBJ2-3, with D unresolved. V lost 1 base and J lost 3, with 8 bases in between. Germline lookup yields CDR1 LGHNA and CDR2 YNFKEQ. CDR3 length: 14 residues. CDR3 nucleotides: TGTGCCAGCAGCCAAGGAACCTCGACAGATACGCAGTATTTT. The encoded protein is CASSQGTSTDTQYF.

The chain has TRBV5-1 and TRBJ2-2; TRBD1 aligns across 9 bases. The CDR3 spans 13 residues. The V gene's germline CDR1 is SGHRS and CDR2 YFSETQ. V was pared by 9 bases and J by 7 bases, with 7 bases of the junction left unmatched. The CDR3, as DNA: TGCGCCAACAGACAGGGGGTCAACGGGGAGCTGTTTTTT. Amino acid sequence: CANRQGVNGELFF. Combining the CDR3 with reference TRBV5-1 and TRBJ2-2 gives the whole variable domain KAGVTQTPRYLIKTRGQQVTLSCSPISGHRSVSWYQQTPGQGLQFLFEYFSETQRNKGNFPGRFSGRQFSNSRSEMNVSTLELGDSALYLCANRQGVNGELFFGEGSRLTVL.

The chain has TRBV4-2 and TRBJ1-3; unclear D gene. Trimming removed 4 bases at V and 0 bases at J, with 7 bases between. Germline CDR1 and CDR2: LGHNA and YNFKEQ. This CDR3 has 14 residues. The CDR3 spells CASSPYISGNTIYF. DNA for the CDR3: TGTGCCAGCAGCCCTTACATCTCTGGAAACACCATATATTTT.

The V gene is TRBV28, the J gene TRBJ2-7; TRBD1 might be the D (5 bases). Germline V lookup: CDR1 MDHEN, CDR2 SYDVKM. CDR3 length: 13 residues. V was shortened by 9 bases and J by 0 bases, with 12 bases between the two germline ends. CDR3 nucleotides: TGTGCCAGTAGACACAGGAACTCCTACGAGCAGTACTTC. As protein: CASRHRNSYEQYF. The full variable domain, completed using reference TRBV28 and TRBJ2-7, is DVKVTQSSRYLVKRTGEKVFLECVQDMDHENMFWYRQDPGLGLRLIYFSYDVKMKEKGDIPEGYSVSREKKERFSLILESASTNQTSMYLCASRHRNSYEQYFGPGTRLTVT.

This clone was counted between two and nine times. The rearrangement links TRBV27 to TRBJ2-6, with a tentative D call TRBD2 (5 bases). Germline V lookup: CDR1 MNHEY, CDR2 SMNVEV (reference sequence). V was clipped by 6 bases and J by 4 bases, with 22 bases between them. This CDR3 is 18 amino acids long. In DNA, the CDR3 is TGTGCCAGCAGCCGTCCGGCTGGAAAGGGCGGGGGGGCCAACGTCCTGACTTTC. Translating gives CASSRPAGKGGGANVLTF. The full variable domain, rest sourced from reference TRBV27 and TRBJ2-6, is EAQVTQNPRYLITVTGKKLTVTCSQNMNHEYMSWYRQDPGLGLRQIYYSMNVEVTDKGDVPEGYKVSRKEKRNFPLILESPSPNQTSLYFCASSRPAGKGGGANVLTFGAGSRLTVL.

This chain links TRBV27 with TRBJ2-1, with a weak D call TRBD1 (5 bases). Germline CDR1 and CDR2: MNHEY and SMNVEV (reference sequence). The V end was cut by 2 bases, the J end by 2 bases, with 13 bases between. This CDR3 comprises 16 residues. CDR3 amino acids: CASSLKGYRAYNEQFF. The CDR3 bases are TGTGCCAGCAGTTTAAAGGGGTATAGGGCCTACAATGAGCAGTTCTTC.

This clone was seen a few times. This chain links TRBV28 with TRBJ2-1; TRBD2 matches at 11 bases. The germline gives CDR1 MDHEN, CDR2 SYDVKM. V lost 6 bases and J lost 2; bases outside the gene matches: 3. The CDR3 totals 15 residues. The CDR3: CASRGSGRAYNEQFF. The CDR3 nucleotides are TGTGCCAGCAGGGGTAGCGGGAGGGCCTACAATGAGCAGTTCTTC.

V is TRBV28 and J is TRBJ1-1; no clear D gene. V gave up 5 bases and J gave up 7 bases, with 20 bases separating them. The CDR3 sequence is 15 residues long. CDR1 is MDHEN and CDR2 is SYDVKM in the germline V gene. The CDR3 spells CASSQGRRGRGEAFF. CDR3 in DNA: TGTGCCAGCAGTCAAGGACGACGCGGCCGAGGTGAAGCTTTCTTT.

Comments on this clone: A clone one base away is much larger, so this may be a read error. The same CDR3 arises from other DNA sequences in this sample as well. The chain joins TRBV30 to TRBJ1-4; 7 bases match TRBD1. CDR1 and CDR2 from the germline V gene are GTSNPN and SVGIG (reference sequence). The CDR3 contains 14 residues. The DNA of the CDR3 is TGTGCTTGGAGTCAGACAGGGTCTAATGAAAAACTGTTTTTT. It translates to CAWSQTGSNEKLFF.

J is TRBJ2-5 and V is TRBV7-9; D possibly corresponds to TRBD2 (6 bases). CDR1 is SEHNR and CDR2 is FQNEAQ in the germline V gene (reference sequence). The CDR3 sequence is 15 residues long. V was trimmed by 3 bases and J by 0 bases, leaving 11 bases between them. The CDR3 sequence is CASSFSGGHQETQYF. CDR3 coding DNA: TGTGCCAGCAGCTTTAGCGGAGGGCACCAAGAGACCCAGTACTTC.

This clone has a handful of counts. V gene TRBV18 combines with J gene TRBJ2-7; 7 nucleotides line up with TRBD1. The CDR3 is 12 residues long. CDR1 and CDR2 from the germline V gene are KGHSH and LQKENI. With 3 bases clipped from V and 7 bases from J, the junction kept 3 bases outside the gene matches. The CDR3 nucleotides read TGTGCCAGCTCACCGCAGGGGGTTGAGCAGTACTTC. Amino acids: CASSPQGVEQYF.